Described below is a single T cell receptor (beta chain) sequence and its context. Antigen unknown. The sample belongs to a study of graft-versus-host responses after intestinal transplantation. Study as a whole: In this cohort, recipients had multivisceral, liver-intestinal, or isolated intestinal transplants. Induction using anti-thymocyte globulin, followed by tacrolimus and steroids for 3 to 4 years, was given to all recipients. Study-wide findings and caveats: High graft-versus-host to host-versus-graft clonal ratios were found in allografts of patients who had graft-donor T cell macrochimerism.

Measured with immunoSEQ multiplex PCR; TCRdb has only the in-frame clones, and not every one. The sample holds 100,000 to 110,000 clones; 87% are singletons and the top ten take around 1%. This CDR3 has 15 amino acids. The chain recombines TRBV1 with TRBJ2-7; no check of the table's D call, TRBD1, against the DNA was made. TRBV1 is classified as a pseudogene. The receptor's source is a human donor who was the organ donor for an intestinal transplant. Sequenced material: unstimulated CD4+ T cells sorted from spleen or lymph node cells, taken before transplant. This chain's CDR3 is CTSSQLGQGGYEQYF. As DNA, the CDR3 is TGCACCAGCAGCCAACTAGGACAGGGCGGATACGAGCAGTACTTC.